This is a list of T cell receptor beta chains from one sample in a study of blood T cell repertoires in COVID-19. Generated by immunoSEQ multiplex PCR, the TCRdb table keeps only in-frame clones and is missing some. In the table there are some 200,000 clones, around 80% of which are singletons. The sample taken for sequencing was peripheral blood. These receptors all come from a human donor in a cohort sampled during active COVID-19. Both conserved end residues are part of each CDR3. D genes are given only for firm matches. The size field is filled for only some rows; it gives once, few, many or a size class.

D gene: TRBD2
clone size: NA
J gene: TRBJ2-7
V gene: TRBV5-4
CDR3 protein: CASSREGGDYEQYF
CDR3 DNA: TGTGCCAGCAGCCGGGAGGGGGGGGACTACGAGCAGTACTTC

D gene: NA
clone size: NA
J gene: TRBJ2-2
V gene: TRBV7-8
CDR3 protein: CASSLHPQITNTGELFF
CDR3 DNA: TGTGCCAGCAGCCTCCATCCGCAGATCACGAACACCGGGGAGCTGTTTTTT

D gene: TRBD1
clone size: NA
J gene: TRBJ1-3
V gene: TRBV27
CDR3 protein: CASSLSRDRGKGNTIYF
CDR3 DNA: TGTGCCAGCAGTTTATCGCGGGACAGGGGTAAAGGAAACACCATATATTTT

D gene: TRBD2
clone size: few
J gene: TRBJ2-3
V gene: TRBV5-3
CDR3 protein: CARSLGLAGGKSTDTQYF
CDR3 DNA: TGTGCCAGAAGCTTGGGACTAGCGGGAGGAAAAAGCACAGATACGCAGTATTTT

D gene: TRBD1
clone size: once
J gene: TRBJ2-7
V gene: TRBV7-6
CDR3 protein: CASSLVVRGYGEQYF
CDR3 DNA: TGTGCCAGCAGCTTAGTGGTCAGGGGGTACGGCGAGCAGTACTTC

D gene: TRBD2
clone size: NA
J gene: TRBJ2-3
V gene: TRBV28
CDR3 protein: CASSYPLAGWADTQYF
CDR3 DNA: TGTGCCAGCAGTTACCCTCTAGCGGGATGGGCAGATACGCAGTATTTT

D gene: NA
clone size: few
J gene: TRBJ2-7
V gene: TRBV3-1/TRBV3-2
CDR3 protein: CASSQGFYEQYF
CDR3 DNA: TGTGCCAGCAGCCAGGGCTTTTACGAGCAGTACTTC

D gene: TRBD1
clone size: NA
J gene: TRBJ2-5
V gene: TRBV6-6
CDR3 protein: CASSRGQVQETQYF
CDR3 DNA: TGTGCCAGCAGCCGAGGACAGGTTCAAGAGACCCAGTACTTC

D gene: NA
clone size: NA
J gene: TRBJ2-1
V gene: TRBV7-8
CDR3 protein: CASSRRIAYNEQFF
CDR3 DNA: TGTGCCAGCAGCCGCAGGATAGCCTACAATGAGCAGTTCTTC

D gene: TRBD1
clone size: NA
J gene: TRBJ2-7
V gene: TRBV7-2
CDR3 protein: CASSPQGQGAYEQYF
CDR3 DNA: TGTGCCAGCAGCCCTCAGGGACAGGGGGCTTACGAGCAGTACTTC

D gene: TRBD2
clone size: once
J gene: TRBJ2-1
V gene: TRBV28
CDR3 protein: CASSSPASGIYEQFF
CDR3 DNA: TGTGCCAGCAGTTCTCCGGCTAGCGGGATCTATGAGCAGTTCTTC

D gene: TRBD2
clone size: NA
J gene: TRBJ2-1
V gene: TRBV10-1
CDR3 protein: CASSRGLAGVYNEQFF
CDR3 DNA: TGCGCCAGCAGCCGCGGACTAGCGGGAGTTTACAATGAGCAGTTCTTC

D gene: NA
clone size: NA
J gene: TRBJ2-5
V gene: TRBV28
CDR3 protein: CASSFTGSWSHQETQYF
CDR3 DNA: TGTGCCAGCAGTTTCACCGGGTCCTGGAGCCACCAAGAGACCCAGTACTTC

D gene: TRBD1
clone size: NA
J gene: TRBJ2-3
V gene: TRBV4-1
CDR3 protein: CASSHGVGTGGDTQYF
CDR3 DNA: TGCGCCAGCAGCCATGGGGTCGGGACAGGGGGAGATACGCAGTATTTT

D gene: NA
clone size: NA
J gene: TRBJ2-5
V gene: TRBV4-2
CDR3 protein: CASSQDSETQYF
CDR3 DNA: TGTGCCAGCAGCCAAGACTCGGAGACCCAGTACTTC

D gene: TRBD1
clone size: NA
J gene: TRBJ1-4
V gene: TRBV18
CDR3 protein: CASSPGTVTNEKLFF
CDR3 DNA: TGTGCCAGCTCACCAGGGACAGTCACTAATGAAAAACTGTTTTTT

D gene: NA
clone size: NA
J gene: TRBJ2-7
V gene: TRBV7-8
CDR3 protein: CASSLRQGRGGNSYEQYF
CDR3 DNA: TGTGCCAGCAGCTTACGCCAAGGAAGGGGCGGAAACTCCTACGAGCAGTACTTC

D gene: NA
clone size: NA
J gene: TRBJ1-1
V gene: TRBV18
CDR3 protein: CASSPQLQSGDRNTEAFF
CDR3 DNA: TGTGCCAGCTCACCACAATTACAGTCAGGGGATAGGAACACTGAAGCTTTCTTT

D gene: TRBD1
clone size: NA
J gene: TRBJ1-2
V gene: TRBV28
CDR3 protein: CASSPPGTGRLYGYTF
CDR3 DNA: TGTGCCAGCAGTCCCCCCGGGACAGGGAGGTTGTATGGCTACACCTTC

D gene: TRBD1
clone size: NA
J gene: TRBJ1-2
V gene: TRBV25-1
CDR3 protein: CASSEWAGGTYGYTF
CDR3 DNA: TGTGCCAGCAGTGAATGGGCAGGGGGTACCTATGGCTACACCTTC

D gene: TRBD2
clone size: NA
J gene: TRBJ2-1
V gene: TRBV19
CDR3 protein: CASSGASAGPYNEQFF
CDR3 DNA: TGTGCCAGTAGTGGAGCCTCAGCGGGGCCCTACAATGAGCAGTTCTTC

D gene: NA
clone size: NA
J gene: TRBJ1-2
V gene: TRBV21-1
CDR3 protein: CASSHTIIGYTF
CDR3 DNA: TGTGCCAGCAGCCATACTATCATAGGCTACACCTTC

D gene: TRBD1
clone size: NA
J gene: TRBJ2-3
V gene: TRBV18
CDR3 protein: CASSPAGTGGGDTQYF
CDR3 DNA: TGTGCCAGCTCACCAGCCGGGACAGGGGGCGGTGATACGCAGTATTTT

D gene: NA
clone size: NA
J gene: TRBJ1-1
V gene: TRBV18
CDR3 protein: CASSPRTERNEAFF
CDR3 DNA: TGTGCCAGCTCACCTAGAACGGAGAGGAACGAGGCTTTCTTT

D gene: TRBD2
clone size: NA
J gene: TRBJ2-7
V gene: TRBV10-3
CDR3 protein: CAISPTSGSSYEQYF
CDR3 DNA: TGTGCCATCAGTCCAACTAGCGGGAGTTCCTACGAGCAGTACTTC

D gene: NA
clone size: NA
J gene: TRBJ2-3
V gene: TRBV28
CDR3 protein: CASSPVYGGNTDTQYF
CDR3 DNA: TGTGCCAGCAGTCCCGTCTATGGAGGCAACACAGATACGCAGTATTTT

D gene: TRBD1
clone size: NA
J gene: TRBJ2-7
V gene: TRBV5-5
CDR3 protein: CASSLQGARDEQYF
CDR3 DNA: TGTGCCAGCAGCTTACAGGGGGCTAGGGACGAGCAGTACTTC

D gene: NA
clone size: NA
J gene: TRBJ2-7
V gene: TRBV29-1
CDR3 protein: CSVGGGTSYEQYF
CDR3 DNA: TGCAGCGTTGGTGGGGGGACCTCATACGAGCAGTACTTC

D gene: TRBD2
clone size: NA
J gene: TRBJ2-3
V gene: TRBV28
CDR3 protein: CASSLGGDARDTQYF
CDR3 DNA: TGTGCCAGCAGCCTTGGGGGGGACGCAAGAGATACGCAGTATTTT

D gene: NA
clone size: NA
J gene: TRBJ2-6
V gene: TRBV18
CDR3 protein: CASSPVRSGANVLTF
CDR3 DNA: TGTGCCAGCTCACCCGTTCGCTCTGGGGCCAACGTCCTGACTTTC

D gene: NA
clone size: NA
J gene: TRBJ2-5
V gene: TRBV7-2
CDR3 protein: CASSFRGKETQYF
CDR3 DNA: TGTGCCAGCAGCTTCCGAGGGAAAGAGACCCAGTACTTC

D gene: TRBD1
clone size: NA
J gene: TRBJ1-6
V gene: TRBV2
CDR3 protein: CASSEDRVNSPLHF
CDR3 DNA: TGTGCCAGCAGTGAGGACAGGGTAAATTCACCCCTCCACTTT

D gene: NA
clone size: many
J gene: TRBJ2-3
V gene: TRBV3-1/TRBV3-2
CDR3 protein: CASSQDTEDTQYF
CDR3 DNA: TGTGCCAGCAGCCAAGATACGGAGGATACGCAGTATTTT

D gene: NA
clone size: NA
J gene: TRBJ2-7
V gene: TRBV24-1
CDR3 protein: CATSETYGEQYF
CDR3 DNA: TGTGCCACCAGTGAGACTTATGGGGAGCAGTACTTC

D gene: TRBD2
clone size: NA
J gene: TRBJ2-5
V gene: TRBV30
CDR3 protein: CAWSGGGYAETQYF
CDR3 DNA: TGTGCCTGGAGTGGCGGGGGGTATGCGGAGACCCAGTACTTC

D gene: NA
clone size: once
J gene: TRBJ2-2
V gene: TRBV3-1/TRBV3-2
CDR3 protein: CASSYPSRGGGNTGELFF
CDR3 DNA: TGTGCCAGCAGCTACCCCTCCCGAGGGGGGGGGAACACCGGGGAGCTGTTTTTT

D gene: NA
clone size: many
J gene: TRBJ2-7
V gene: TRBV5-5
CDR3 protein: CASSLTPALMSGTYEQYF
CDR3 DNA: TGTGCCAGCAGCTTAACCCCGGCCCTGATGTCGGGGACCTACGAGCAGTACTTC

D gene: TRBD1
clone size: NA
J gene: TRBJ1-2
V gene: TRBV7-2
CDR3 protein: CASSLGPTGGANYGYTF
CDR3 DNA: TGTGCCAGCAGCTTAGGGCCGACAGGGGGTGCTAACTATGGCTACACCTTC

D gene: TRBD2
clone size: NA
J gene: TRBJ2-2
V gene: TRBV5-1
CDR3 protein: CASSLLAGGDTGELFF
CDR3 DNA: TGCGCCAGCAGCTTGTTAGCGGGAGGTGACACCGGGGAGCTGTTTTTT

D gene: NA
clone size: once
J gene: TRBJ1-1
V gene: TRBV18
CDR3 protein: CASSQQGWGTEAFF
CDR3 DNA: TGTGCCAGCTCACAACAGGGTTGGGGCACTGAAGCTTTCTTT

D gene: TRBD1
clone size: NA
J gene: TRBJ2-1
V gene: TRBV11-2
CDR3 protein: CASSLDSGTGSYNEQFF
CDR3 DNA: TGTGCCAGCAGCTTAGATAGTGGGACAGGGTCCTACAATGAGCAGTTCTTC

D gene: TRBD1
clone size: NA
J gene: TRBJ1-2
V gene: TRBV4-1
CDR3 protein: CASSRPTGRGQDYGYTF
CDR3 DNA: TGCGCCAGCAGCCGCCCGACCGGCAGGGGGCAGGACTATGGCTACACCTTC

D gene: TRBD1
clone size: NA
J gene: TRBJ1-1
V gene: TRBV29-1
CDR3 protein: CSGGQGWTEAFF
CDR3 DNA: TGCAGCGGTGGACAGGGATGGACGGAAGCTTTCTTT

D gene: NA
clone size: few
J gene: TRBJ2-3
V gene: TRBV5-1
CDR3 protein: CASSFLAGDTQYF
CDR3 DNA: TGCGCCAGCAGCTTCCTAGCCGGAGATACGCAGTATTTT

D gene: NA
clone size: NA
J gene: TRBJ2-5
V gene: TRBV5-1
CDR3 protein: CASSPNPTAQETQYF
CDR3 DNA: TGCGCCAGCAGCCCCAATCCGACAGCACAAGAGACCCAGTACTTC

D gene: NA
clone size: few
J gene: TRBJ2-7
V gene: TRBV11-2
CDR3 protein: CASSQLRTRYEQYF
CDR3 DNA: TGTGCCAGCAGCCAACTCAGGACAAGATACGAGCAGTACTTC

D gene: NA
clone size: NA
J gene: TRBJ2-1
V gene: TRBV10-3
CDR3 protein: CAISGGDRGFNEQFF
CDR3 DNA: TGTGCCATCAGTGGGGGGGACAGAGGGTTCAATGAGCAGTTCTTC

D gene: TRBD2
clone size: NA
J gene: TRBJ2-1
V gene: TRBV11-3
CDR3 protein: CASSLDSSGYNEQFF
CDR3 DNA: TGTGCCAGCAGCTTAGACTCTAGCGGGTACAATGAGCAGTTCTTC

D gene: TRBD2
clone size: NA
J gene: TRBJ2-2
V gene: TRBV19
CDR3 protein: CASSSSGSIPGELFF
CDR3 DNA: TGTGCCAGCTCCTCTAGCGGGAGTATCCCCGGGGAGCTGTTTTTT

D gene: NA
clone size: NA
J gene: TRBJ2-3
V gene: TRBV3-1/TRBV3-2
CDR3 protein: CASSQDDPSALTDTQYF
CDR3 DNA: TGTGCCAGCAGCCAAGATGATCCTAGCGCCCTCACAGATACGCAGTATTTT

D gene: TRBD1
clone size: once
J gene: TRBJ2-7
V gene: TRBV13
CDR3 protein: CASSLARGDRGAYEQYF
CDR3 DNA: TGTGCCAGCAGCTTAGCCCGGGGGGACAGGGGGGCGTATGAGCAGTACTTC

D gene: NA
clone size: few
J gene: TRBJ1-5
V gene: TRBV2
CDR3 protein: CASSEGRINQPQHF
CDR3 DNA: TGTGCCAGCAGTGAGGGGCGAATCAATCAGCCCCAGCATTTT

D gene: NA
clone size: NA
J gene: TRBJ1-6
V gene: TRBV14
CDR3 protein: CASSQAPGRRGYNSPLHF
CDR3 DNA: TGTGCCAGCAGCCAAGCCCCCGGTCGACGGGGTTATAATTCACCCCTCCACTTT